This paragraph covers one TCR beta chain sequence. The antigen remains undetermined. The data originate from a study of CD8 T cells in ankylosing spondylitis. Study-wide results and caveats: Disease-linked clones reportedly concentrated significantly in matched ankylosing spondylitis synovial fluid. Made up of eight highly homologous variants, a TCR beta motif appeared characteristic of ankylosing spondylitis blood. Earlier work had already found some motif variants in reactive arthritis synovial fluid and blood.

CDR1 MNHEY and CDR2 SVGAGI come from the germline V gene. Trimming removed 2 bases from V and 5 bases from J; junction bases left unmatched: 10. This CDR3 region has 16 residues. TCRdb independently ran MiXCR on the 5' RACE reads; one entry per CDR3 protein. In the table there are about 250,000 distinct CDR3 sequences, under 35% of which are singletons. Sequencing input: blood, either unsorted or a sorted T cell fraction (not recorded which). The chain joins TRBV6-5 to TRBJ2-5; 8 bases map to TRBD2. The sequence was obtained from a male donor with ankylosing spondylitis or in good health (not recorded which). The CDR3 loop is CASSYTGSGVRETQYF. The DNA for the CDR3 is TGTGCCAGCAGTTACACAGGTAGCGGGGTTAGGGAGACCCAGTACTTC.